This T cell receptor beta chain derives from a study of somatic mutations in cytotoxic T cells in rheumatoid arthritis. Overall study context: Sorting by flow gave nearly 100% purity for some V beta antibody-stained T-cell populations, including V beta1+ cells sequenced for TCRB.

There are 16 residues in the CDR3. Sequencing was performed with immunoSEQ multiplex PCR; in TCRdb, only in-frame clones are kept and a portion is missing. The data show about 7,000 clones, roughly four fifths seen once. Sequenced: CD8+ T cells sorted from blood. This chain uses TRBV21-1 with TRBJ1-5; the D call TRBD1 from the table was never checked on the DNA. TRBV21-1 is recorded as a pseudogene. The origin of this receptor is an adult with rheumatoid arthritis. The CDR3 DNA reads TGTGCCAGCAGCAAAGGCCCGGGACAGGACAATCAGCCCCAGCATTTT. Its translation: CASSKGPGQDNQPQHF.